A selection of T cell receptor beta chains follows, all from one sample in a study of cytomegalovirus exposure and HLA in healthy donors. Using immunoSEQ multiplex PCR, the repertoire was profiled, and TCRdb retains in-frame clones only, with some absent. The sample lists 100,000 or so clones, roughly two thirds seen once, with under 4.5% in the top ten. The sequenced sample consisted of PBMCs. The receptor source for this set is a man aged 35 to 55 in good health and CMV-seronegative. CDR3s include the opening cysteine and the closing phenylalanine or tryptophan. Each record gives: J gene, V gene, clone size, D gene, CDR3 DNA, CDR3 protein. The D gene is left open where the match is weak. Clone size is shown for a subset of rows, as once, few, many or a class of expanded clone.

>TRBJ2-7|TRBV7-2|-|TRBD2
TGTGCCAGCCGGGACGGGGGGTCATCCGGAATGTACGAGCAGTACTTC
CASRDGGSSGMYEQYF
>TRBJ2-6|TRBV28|-|-
TGTGCCAGCAGGACTCTCCCCTCAGGGGCCAACGTCCTGACTTTC
CASRTLPSGANVLTF
>TRBJ2-1|TRBV9|once|-
TGTGCCAGCACTCCGGGACACACTCGGAATGAGCAGTTCTTC
CASTPGHTRNEQFF
>TRBJ2-3|TRBV27|-|TRBD2
TGTGCCAGCAGTCCGTCCTCGACTAGCGGGGCCACAGATACGCAGTATTTT
CASSPSSTSGATDTQYF
>TRBJ2-3|TRBV5-1|-|TRBD2
TGCGCCAGCAGCCGCCCCCTAGCGGGGAGCACAGATACGCAGTATTTT
CASSRPLAGSTDTQYF
>TRBJ2-3|TRBV7-2|-|-
TGTGCCAGCAGCTTATGGGGGGGCGGTACAGATACGCAGTATTTT
CASSLWGGGTDTQYF
>TRBJ2-3|TRBV10-2|-|-
TGCGCCAGCCTCAAGGTAGGGGGCACAGATACGCAGTATTTT
CASLKVGGTDTQYF
>TRBJ2-1|TRBV23-1|-|-
TGCGCCAGCAGTCACCACAGACTAGTTTGGGCCAATGAGCAGTTCTTC
CASSHHRLVWANEQFF
>TRBJ1-5|TRBV11-2|-|-
TGTGCCAGCAGCTTGCGGGGAGAAAGCAATCAGCCCCAGCATTTT
CASSLRGESNQPQHF
>TRBJ2-1|TRBV19|few|-
TGTGCCAGTAGTATAGTCCTGCCGGGACACGGCTACAATGAGCAGTTCTTC
CASSIVLPGHGYNEQFF
>TRBJ1-5|TRBV6-5|-|-
TGTGCCAGCAGTTCCGGGACACGGGATGACAATCAGCCCCAGCATTTT
CASSSGTRDDNQPQHF
>TRBJ2-7|TRBV27|-|TRBD2
TGTGCCAGCGGTCTAGCGGGGGTTAACTACGAGCAGTACTTC
CASGLAGVNYEQYF
>TRBJ2-5|TRBV5-4|once|-
TGTGCCAGCAGCTTCCGGGACAACCAAGAGACCCAGTACTTC
CASSFRDNQETQYF
>TRBJ1-2|TRBV4-3|-|-
TGCGCCAGCAGCCAAGATGGGGGGGCGGTTGGCTACACCTTC
CASSQDGGAVGYTF
>TRBJ2-1|TRBV29-1|-|TRBD1
TGCAGCGTCAAACCCGAGGTGGGACAGTACAATGAGCAGTTCTTC
CSVKPEVGQYNEQFF
>TRBJ2-7|TRBV6-5|-|-
TGTGCCAGCAGTTTCTCGCTCGGGTTGTCCTCCTACGAGCAGTACTTC
CASSFSLGLSSYEQYF
>TRBJ2-1|TRBV5-6|-|TRBD2
TGTGCCAGCAGCTCGGGACTAGCGGGTTGGGGGGAGCAGTTCTTC
CASSSGLAGWGEQFF
>TRBJ2-7|TRBV18|-|-
TGTGCCAGCTCACCCGGGAGATCCTACGAGCAGTACTTC
CASSPGRSYEQYF
>TRBJ2-7|TRBV5-4|once|-
TGTGCCAGCAGCTTGACCCCGGACAGACCGACCTACGAGCAGTACTTC
CASSLTPDRPTYEQYF
>TRBJ2-1|TRBV20-1|-|-
TGCAGTGCTGGAGACGCGGGGCAGTTCTTC
CSAGDAGQFF
>TRBJ2-2|TRBV5-1|-|-
TGCGCCAGCAGCTTGAACGGGGGGCTATATCTGACGAACACCGGGGAGCTGTTTTTT
CASSLNGGLYLTNTGELFF
>TRBJ2-5|TRBV5-1|-|TRBD2
TGCGCCAGCAGCCCGAGTGCTAGCGGGGCGGGGGAGACCCAGTACTTC
CASSPSASGAGETQYF
>TRBJ1-1|TRBV19|-|-
TGTGCCAGTATGAACAGGAATCCTCCGAACACTGAAGCTTTCTTT
CASMNRNPPNTEAFF
>TRBJ2-1|TRBV6-5|-|-
TGTGCCAGCAGTTACTCGAGGTGGCGCGGTTACAATGAGCAGTTCTTC
CASSYSRWRGYNEQFF
>TRBJ2-7|TRBV15|-|-
TGTGCCACCAGCATGCGGGGCCCCTACGAGCAGTACTTC
CATSMRGPYEQYF
>TRBJ1-2|TRBV30|-|TRBD1
TGTGCCTGGAGTAGGGACAGCTATGGCTACACCTTC
CAWSRDSYGYTF
>TRBJ1-2|TRBV19|-|-
TGTGCCAGCCGGCAGGTTATTAATGGCTACACCTTC
CASRQVINGYTF
>TRBJ2-7|TRBV7-6|-|TRBD1
TGTGCCAGCAGCGTGCACCCCGGGACAGGGGGCCACGAGCAGTACTTC
CASSVHPGTGGHEQYF
>TRBJ2-7|TRBV5-4|once|-
TGTGCCAGCAGCTCACCCACCCGGGACACCTCCTACGAGCAGTACTTC
CASSSPTRDTSYEQYF
>TRBJ2-1|TRBV7-2|-|TRBD1
TGTGCCAGCAGCCGCCCGGGACAGGGTCGTAATGAGCAGTTCTTC
CASSRPGQGRNEQFF
>TRBJ2-5|TRBV6-5|-|-
TGTGCCAGCAGTTACACTAGGTATACAGAGACCCAGTACTTC
CASSYTRYTETQYF
>TRBJ2-5|TRBV7-8|-|TRBD2
TGTGCCAGCAGCTCCCCGGTCTTCGGGGGGGGAGAGACCCAGTACTTC
CASSSPVFGGGETQYF
>TRBJ2-2|TRBV5-1|few|TRBD2
TGCGCCAGCAGCCCCCGGCTAGCGGGGGCCTGGGGCACCGGGGAGCTGTTTTTT
CASSPRLAGAWGTGELFF
>TRBJ2-1|TRBV2|-|-
TGTGCCAGCAGTGACCCGAGCCCCGAGCAGTTCTTC
CASSDPSPEQFF
>TRBJ1-2|TRBV5-1|-|-
TGCGCCAGCAGCTTGGAAGGACATTATGGCTACACCTTC
CASSLEGHYGYTF
>TRBJ1-2|TRBV27|few|TRBD1
TGTGCCAGCAGTACCTGGACAGGAAAACCTGGCTACACCTTC
CASSTWTGKPGYTF
>TRBJ2-7|TRBV5-6|-|TRBD2
TGTGCCAGCAGCCGGACTAGCGGGGGGGCCTACGAGCAGTACTTC
CASSRTSGGAYEQYF
>TRBJ1-4|TRBV11-1|-|TRBD1
TGTGCCAGCAGCATCCGAACAGGGGGCACTAATGAAAAACTGTTTTTT
CASSIRTGGTNEKLFF
>TRBJ1-2|TRBV5-6|once|TRBD1
TGTGCCAGCAGCCAAGGGACAGGGGGGACCTATGGCTACACCTTC
CASSQGTGGTYGYTF
>TRBJ2-7|TRBV6-1|few|-
TGTGCCAGCAGTGAAGCCTGGACTGGTTACGAGCAGTACTTC
CASSEAWTGYEQYF
>TRBJ2-1|TRBV6-5|-|-
TGTGCCAGCAGTTACGGCGGGGTCTACAATGAGCAGTTCTTC
CASSYGGVYNEQFF
>TRBJ1-1|TRBV7-2|-|-
TGTGCCAGCAGCTTATCCCCGACAGCAATGAACACTGAAGCTTTCTTT
CASSLSPTAMNTEAFF
>TRBJ2-1|TRBV7-2|-|-
TGTGCCAGCAGCCTCGTTGGGGTCGGACGGGGTGAGCAGTTCTTC
CASSLVGVGRGEQFF
>TRBJ1-6|TRBV27|few|-
TGTGCCAGCAGTTCCTCTCCTAATTCACCCCTCCACTTT
CASSSSPNSPLHF
>TRBJ2-7|TRBV7-2|-|-
TGTGCCAGCAGGACTTACACCCCCGAGCAGTACTTC
CASRTYTPEQYF
>TRBJ1-1|TRBV4-2|-|-
TGTGCCAGCAGCCAAGAGGGACGGGGAGGGGACACTGAAGCTTTCTTT
CASSQEGRGGDTEAFF
>TRBJ1-6|TRBV6-1|-|TRBD1
TGTGCCAGCTCCACAGGGGAATCACCCCTCCACTTT
CASSTGESPLHF
>TRBJ1-2|TRBV6-5|-|TRBD1
TGTGCCAGCAGTTACCAGGGACAGGGACTCCCCTACACCTTC
CASSYQGQGLPYTF
>TRBJ2-5|TRBV7-2|-|-
TGTGCCAGCAGCTTATCCCGCCAAGAGACCCAGTACTTC
CASSLSRQETQYF
>TRBJ1-5|TRBV2|-|TRBD1
TGTGCCAGCACCCGAACCCGAACAGGGGGTCAGCCCCAGCATTTT
CASTRTRTGGQPQHF